This T cell receptor (beta chain) came from a study of long-term antiretroviral therapy in people with HIV. Survey-level resolution applied to immunoSEQ assay v3.0. Only in-frame clones appear in the TCRdb table, and some are missing; sequencing was by immunoSEQ multiplex PCR. The profile covers roughly 34,000 clones, with 90% to 95% appearing a single time and 3% to 4% taken by the ten largest. Germline V CDR1 and CDR2: KGHSY, FQNENV. CDR3 size: 12 residues. V lost 4 bases and J lost 4, with 5 bases in between. The specimen comprised unsorted PBMCs, sampled more than 5 years after starting antiretroviral therapy. This receptor was identified in a woman in her forties or fifties with HIV. The chain couples TRBV16 to TRBJ1-3; D is undetermined. The CDR3 is CASSRSGNTIYF. CDR3 nucleotides: TGTGCCAGCAGCCGCTCCGGAAACACCATATATTTT.